The TCR beta chain under discussion was sequenced for a study of Graves' ophthalmopathy and Graves' hyperthyroidism (dated by TCRdb to the late 2010s). The study in broad terms: A patient counted as having stable hyperthyroidism if there was no progression to ophthalmopathy within 18 months of follow-up. TCR beta repertoire signatures were used to distinguish Graves' ophthalmopathy from Graves' hyperthyroidism and to predict progression to ophthalmopathy. In total, 135 blood samples were TCR-sequenced: fewer than 50 ophthalmopathy, roughly 77 hyperthyroidism and approximately 17 hyperthyroidism-to-ophthalmopathy patients. To explore V-J signatures distinguishing ophthalmopathy from hyperthyroidism, a discovery set of more than 95 patients (43 ophthalmopathy, some 55 stable hyperthyroidism) was enrolled. An independent validation cohort comprised some 19 hyperthyroidism patients and over 15 patients who later progressed from hyperthyroidism to ophthalmopathy. T-cell repertoires of thyroid tissue and blood were compared in six hyperthyroidism patients. Once sampling was done, hyperthyroidism patients were given methimazole at a starting dose of 30 mg daily, while ophthalmopathy patients were given high-dose intravenous methylprednisolone.

What the authors observed across the whole study: The 13-signature model separated ophthalmopathy from stable hyperthyroidism with around 90% sensitivity and 81.08% specificity in cross-validation, and 80%/75% in the test set. In validation, the model predicted ophthalmopathy progression with about 71% sensitivity and around 72% specificity; around twelve predicted patients were CT-confirmed with GO in a median of 6.5 months. Most expanded thyroid clonotypes with a frequency above 0.001 also appeared in blood, which suggests that blood repertoires may reflect the immune response in the thyroid. No statistical method was used to set the sample size in advance, and the investigators knew which group each participant was assigned to.

Trimmed from V: 0 bases; trimmed from J: 3 bases; junction bases lacking a gene match: 9. The germline V gene supplies CDR1 SGHRS and CDR2 YFSETQ. The CDR3 spans 16 residues, from the cysteine through the phenylalanine. Kept here is only the CDR3 DNA, which spans 48 bases and is read in frame from base 1. Hyperthyroidism patients were newly diagnosed, were aged 18 to 65 years, and had a disease duration under 2 months. Patients with other autoimmune diseases, uncontrolled infections, pregnancy or lactation were excluded from the study. Clinical symptoms, serum thyroxine, TRAb, thyroid ultrasound and orbital computed tomography formed the basis of the diagnosis. Trizol reagent was used to extract the total RNA, and its quality was then checked on an Agilent 2100 Bioanalyzer. This clonotype was detected only a few times. Its antigen is unknown. Base quality data are lacking; no much larger clone is found one base away.

For repertoire sequencing, the TCR beta CDR3 regions were amplified from RNA transcripts. A first-round RT-PCR used HTBI primers with the Qiagen OneStep RT-PCR kit, followed by a second-round multiplex PCR, size selection and purification. The libraries underwent paired-end sequencing with 100 bp reads on an Illumina HiSeq2000. As for how the authors treated the data: SOAPnuke was used to process the reads, throwing out any read that had adapters, had uncalled bases, had a mean Phred below 15, or lacked an exact constant-primer or identifier match. High-quality paired reads were merged with COPE v1.2.5. Clonotypes were defined as unique nucleotide sequences and were aligned to IMGT TRB V, D and J references using MiTCR v1.1. Only V-J combinations with frequency above 0.0001 were analysed, covering over 99% of repertoires. For each V-J combination, a TCR clonal expansion and chaos score was defined as the ratio of F50 clonal expansion to chaos observed in the TCRdist matrix. Welch's t-statistics and random forest were used to narrow the features down to 10 to 15 V-J combinations, which were then fed into a naive Bayes classifier. Thyroid-blood repertoire similarity was quantified with the Morisita-Horn index. TCRdb trimmed public reads at Q25 via fastp, called clones via MiXCR and kept in-frame beta chains. All rows with the same CDR3 protein become a single entry with the most common DNA and genes. In this record, the V and J calls reflect TCRdb's handling and not the investigators' own analysis. Within this sample are about 500,000 distinct CDR3 sequences, with just under 40% of them counted one time only. The top ten clones comprise about 4.2% of the sample.

The TCR sequence derives from an adult man with Graves' hyperthyroidism. This chain is built from TRBV5-1 and TRBJ2-7; 7 bases in the junction line up with TRBD1. The sequenced sample consisted of peripheral blood or thyroid tissue (not recorded which). The bases are TGCGCCAGCAGCTTGGATGGTGGGCAGGGGGTCTACGAGCAGTACTTC. The resulting protein is CASSLDGGQGVYEQYF. Outside the CDR3, residues come from the reference TRBV5-1 and TRBJ2-7 proteins, so the full variable domain is: KAGVTQTPRYLIKTRGQQVTLSCSPISGHRSVSWYQQTPGQGLQFLFEYFSETQRNKGNFPGRFSGRQFSNSRSEMNVSTLELGDSALYLCASSLDGGQGVYEQYFGPGTRLTVT.